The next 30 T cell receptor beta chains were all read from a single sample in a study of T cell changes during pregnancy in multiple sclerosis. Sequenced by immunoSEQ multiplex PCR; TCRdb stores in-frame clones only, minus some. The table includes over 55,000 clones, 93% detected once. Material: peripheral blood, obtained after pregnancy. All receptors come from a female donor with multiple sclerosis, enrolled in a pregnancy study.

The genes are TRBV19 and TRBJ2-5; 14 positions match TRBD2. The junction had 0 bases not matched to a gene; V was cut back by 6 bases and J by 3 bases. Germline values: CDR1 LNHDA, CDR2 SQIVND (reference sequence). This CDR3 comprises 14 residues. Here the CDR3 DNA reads TGTGCCAGTAGGGGACTAGCGGGAGAAGAGACCCAGTACTTC. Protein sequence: CASRGLAGEETQYF. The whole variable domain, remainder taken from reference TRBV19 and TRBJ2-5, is DGGITQSPKYLFRKEGQNVTLSCEQNLNHDAMYWYRQDPGQGLRLIYYSQIVNDFQKGDIAEGYSVSREKKESFPLTVTSAQKNPTAFYLCASRGLAGEETQYFGPGTRLLVL.

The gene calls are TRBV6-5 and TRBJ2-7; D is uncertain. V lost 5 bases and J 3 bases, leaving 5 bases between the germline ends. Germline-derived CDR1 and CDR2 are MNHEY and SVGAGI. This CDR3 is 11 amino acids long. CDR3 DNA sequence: TGTGCCAGCAGTCAAAACTACGAGCAGTACTTC. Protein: CASSQNYEQYF.

The chain's CDR3 is CAWSVTRASTDTQYF. The CDR3 region has the DNA TGTGCCTGGAGTGTAACTAGGGCTAGCACAGATACGCAGTATTTT. V is TRBV30 and J is TRBJ2-3; a weak D match, TRBD2 (5 bases). The V end lost 0 bases, the J end lost 0 bases, and 10 bases lay between the germline ends. The CDR3 totals 15 residues. CDR1 is GTSNPN and CDR2 is SVGIG in the germline V gene (reference sequence).

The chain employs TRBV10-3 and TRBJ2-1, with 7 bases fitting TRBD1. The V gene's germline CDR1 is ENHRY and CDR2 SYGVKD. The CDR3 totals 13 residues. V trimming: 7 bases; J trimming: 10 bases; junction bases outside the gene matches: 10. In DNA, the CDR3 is TGTGCCATCAAACTGGAGTTGGGACAGGAGCAGTTCTTC. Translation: CAIKLELGQEQFF.

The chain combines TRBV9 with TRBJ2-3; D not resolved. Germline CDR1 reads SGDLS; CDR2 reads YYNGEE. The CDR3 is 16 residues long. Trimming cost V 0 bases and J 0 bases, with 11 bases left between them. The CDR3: CASSVGPSPSTDTQYF. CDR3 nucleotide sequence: TGTGCCAGCAGCGTAGGTCCTAGTCCTAGCACAGATACGCAGTATTTT. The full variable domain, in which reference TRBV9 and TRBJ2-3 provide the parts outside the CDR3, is DSGVTQTPKHLITATGQRVTLRCSPRSGDLSVYWYQQSLDQGLQFLIQYYNGEERAKGNILERFSAQQFPDLHSELNLSSLELGDSALYFCASSVGPSPSTDTQYFGPGTRLTVL.

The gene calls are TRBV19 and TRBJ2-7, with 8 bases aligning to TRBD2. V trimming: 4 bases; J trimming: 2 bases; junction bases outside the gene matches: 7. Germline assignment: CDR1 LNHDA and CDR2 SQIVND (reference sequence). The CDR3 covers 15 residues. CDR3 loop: CASSRPLAGTYEQYF. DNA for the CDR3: TGTGCCAGTAGTAGACCCCTAGCGGGCACCTACGAGCAGTACTTC.

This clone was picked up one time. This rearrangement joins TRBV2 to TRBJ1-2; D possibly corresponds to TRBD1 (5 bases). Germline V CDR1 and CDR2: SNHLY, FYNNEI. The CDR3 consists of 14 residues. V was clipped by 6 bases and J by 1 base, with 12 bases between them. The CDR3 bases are TGTGCCAGCAGGGAGACAGATTATAACTATGGCTACACCTTC. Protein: CASRETDYNYGYTF.

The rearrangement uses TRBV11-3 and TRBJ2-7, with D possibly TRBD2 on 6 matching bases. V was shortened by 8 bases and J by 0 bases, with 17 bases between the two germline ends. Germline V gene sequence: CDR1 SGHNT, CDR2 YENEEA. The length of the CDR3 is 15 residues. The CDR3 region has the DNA TGTGCCAGCGCGTTAAAGGCGGGGAGCTCCTACGAGCAGTACTTC. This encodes CASALKAGSSYEQYF.

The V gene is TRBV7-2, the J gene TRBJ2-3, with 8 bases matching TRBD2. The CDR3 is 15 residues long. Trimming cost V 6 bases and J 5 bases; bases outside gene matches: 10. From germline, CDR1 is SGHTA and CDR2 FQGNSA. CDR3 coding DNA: TGTGCCAGCAGTAGGGGTGGGGCGGGGGGAGATACGCAGTATTTT. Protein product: CASSRGGAGGDTQYF.

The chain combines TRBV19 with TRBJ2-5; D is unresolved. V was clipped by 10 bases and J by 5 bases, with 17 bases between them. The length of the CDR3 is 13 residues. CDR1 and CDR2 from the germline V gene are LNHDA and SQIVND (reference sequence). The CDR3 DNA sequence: TGTGCCACCCTCGACAAAGTGGGTGAGACCCAGTACTTC. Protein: CATLDKVGETQYF. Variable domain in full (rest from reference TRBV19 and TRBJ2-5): DGGITQSPKYLFRKEGQNVTLSCEQNLNHDAMYWYRQDPGQGLRLIYYSQIVNDFQKGDIAEGYSVSREKKESFPLTVTSAQKNPTAFYLCATLDKVGETQYFGPGTRLLVL.

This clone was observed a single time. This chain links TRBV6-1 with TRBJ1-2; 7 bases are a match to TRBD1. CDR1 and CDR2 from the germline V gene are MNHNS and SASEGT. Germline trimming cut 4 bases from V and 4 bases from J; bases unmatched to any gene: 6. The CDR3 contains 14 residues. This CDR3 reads CASSAGQEGYGYTF. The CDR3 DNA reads TGTGCCAGCAGTGCTGGACAGGAGGGCTATGGCTACACCTTC.

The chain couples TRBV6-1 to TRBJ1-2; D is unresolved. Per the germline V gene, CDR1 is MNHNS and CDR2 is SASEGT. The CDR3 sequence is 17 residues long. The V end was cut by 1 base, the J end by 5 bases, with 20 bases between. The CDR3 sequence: CASSEDARKEKEYGYTF. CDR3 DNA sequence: TGTGCCAGCAGTGAAGACGCCAGGAAAGAAAAAGAGTATGGCTACACCTTC.

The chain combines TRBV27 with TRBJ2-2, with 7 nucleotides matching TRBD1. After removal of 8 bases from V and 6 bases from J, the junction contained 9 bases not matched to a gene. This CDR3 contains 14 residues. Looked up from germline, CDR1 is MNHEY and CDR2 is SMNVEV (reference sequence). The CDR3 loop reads CASFDREGAGELFF. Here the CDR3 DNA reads TGTGCCAGCTTTGACAGGGAAGGGGCCGGGGAGCTGTTTTTT.

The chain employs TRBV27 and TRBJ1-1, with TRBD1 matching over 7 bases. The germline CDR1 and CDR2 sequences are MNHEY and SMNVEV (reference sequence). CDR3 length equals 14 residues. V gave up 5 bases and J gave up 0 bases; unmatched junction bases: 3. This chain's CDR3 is CASSRDRVNTEAFF. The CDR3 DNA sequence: TGTGCCAGCAGTAGGGACAGAGTGAACACTGAAGCTTTCTTT.

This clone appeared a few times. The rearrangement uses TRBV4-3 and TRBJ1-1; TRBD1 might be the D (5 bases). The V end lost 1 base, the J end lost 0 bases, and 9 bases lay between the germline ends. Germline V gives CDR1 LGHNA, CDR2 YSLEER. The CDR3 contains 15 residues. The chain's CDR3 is CASSQGKGVNTEAFF. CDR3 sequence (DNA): TGCGCCAGCAGCCAAGGGAAAGGGGTGAACACTGAAGCTTTCTTT.

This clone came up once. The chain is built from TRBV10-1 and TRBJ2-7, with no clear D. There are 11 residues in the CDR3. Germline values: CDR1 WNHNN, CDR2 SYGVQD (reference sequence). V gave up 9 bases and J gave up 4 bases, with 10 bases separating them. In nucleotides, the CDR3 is TGCGCCAGGGAGACTGCTTACGAGCAGTACTTC. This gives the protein CARETAYEQYF.

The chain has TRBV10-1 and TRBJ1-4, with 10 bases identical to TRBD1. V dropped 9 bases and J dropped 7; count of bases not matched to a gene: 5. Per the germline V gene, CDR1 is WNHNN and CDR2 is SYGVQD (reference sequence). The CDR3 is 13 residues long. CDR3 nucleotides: TGCGCCAGGACGGGACAGGGGTTTGAAAAACTGTTTTTT. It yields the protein CARTGQGFEKLFF.

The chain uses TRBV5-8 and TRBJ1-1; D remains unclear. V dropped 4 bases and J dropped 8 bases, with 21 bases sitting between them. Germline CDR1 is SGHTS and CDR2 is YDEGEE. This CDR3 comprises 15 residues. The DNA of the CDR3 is TGTGCCAGCAGCCAAACCGGGTTCCTGAGAGGAGAAGCTTTCTTT. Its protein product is CASSQTGFLRGEAFF.

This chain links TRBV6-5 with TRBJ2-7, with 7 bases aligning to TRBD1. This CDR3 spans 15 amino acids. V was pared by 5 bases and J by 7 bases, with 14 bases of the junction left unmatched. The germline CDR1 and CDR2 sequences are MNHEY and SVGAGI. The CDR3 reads CASSLDSGTVDEQYF. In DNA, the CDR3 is TGTGCCAGCAGTCTCGACTCCGGGACAGTGGATGAGCAGTACTTC.

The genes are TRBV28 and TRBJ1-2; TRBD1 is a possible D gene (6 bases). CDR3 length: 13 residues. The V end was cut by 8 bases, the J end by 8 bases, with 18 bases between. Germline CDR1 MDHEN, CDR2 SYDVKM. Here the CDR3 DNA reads TGTGCCAGCTCTCGGGGGGCCACTTGGGGCTACACCTTC. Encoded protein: CASSRGATWGYTF.

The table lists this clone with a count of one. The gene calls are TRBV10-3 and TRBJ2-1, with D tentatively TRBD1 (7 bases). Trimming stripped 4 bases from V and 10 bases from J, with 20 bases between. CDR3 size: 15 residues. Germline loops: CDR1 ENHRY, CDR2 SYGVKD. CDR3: CAISARGEPAPEQFF. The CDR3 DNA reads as TGTGCCATCAGTGCCAGGGGGGAACCGGCCCCGGAGCAGTTCTTC.

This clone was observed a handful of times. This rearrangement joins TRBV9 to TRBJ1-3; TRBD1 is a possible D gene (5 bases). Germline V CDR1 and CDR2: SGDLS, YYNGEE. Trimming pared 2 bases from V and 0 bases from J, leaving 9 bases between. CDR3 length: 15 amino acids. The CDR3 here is CASSVGGASGNTIYF. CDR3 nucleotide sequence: TGTGCCAGCAGCGTGGGGGGTGCCTCTGGAAACACCATATATTTT. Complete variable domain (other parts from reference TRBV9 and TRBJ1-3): DSGVTQTPKHLITATGQRVTLRCSPRSGDLSVYWYQQSLDQGLQFLIQYYNGEERAKGNILERFSAQQFPDLHSELNLSSLELGDSALYFCASSVGGASGNTIYFGEGSWLTVV.

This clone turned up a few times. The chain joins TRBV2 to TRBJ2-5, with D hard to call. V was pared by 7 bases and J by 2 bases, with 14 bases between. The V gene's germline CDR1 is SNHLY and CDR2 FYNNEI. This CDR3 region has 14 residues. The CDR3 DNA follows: TGTGCCAGCATGCAGAACGTCGCACAAGAGACCCAGTACTTC. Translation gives CASMQNVAQETQYF.

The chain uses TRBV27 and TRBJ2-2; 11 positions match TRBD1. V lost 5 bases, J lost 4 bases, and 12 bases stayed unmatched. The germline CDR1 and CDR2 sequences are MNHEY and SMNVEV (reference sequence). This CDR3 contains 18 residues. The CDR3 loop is CASSPRAGTGGLTGELFF. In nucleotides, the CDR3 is TGTGCCAGCAGTCCCCGTGCCGGGACAGGGGGACTCACCGGGGAGCTGTTTTTT.

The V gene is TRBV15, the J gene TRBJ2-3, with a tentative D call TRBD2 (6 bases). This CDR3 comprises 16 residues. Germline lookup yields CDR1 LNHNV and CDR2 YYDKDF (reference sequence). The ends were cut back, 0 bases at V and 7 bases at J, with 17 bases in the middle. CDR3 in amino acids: CATSRDRGEASYTQYF. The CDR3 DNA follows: TGTGCCACCAGCAGAGATCGCGGGGAGGCCTCGTATACGCAGTATTTT.

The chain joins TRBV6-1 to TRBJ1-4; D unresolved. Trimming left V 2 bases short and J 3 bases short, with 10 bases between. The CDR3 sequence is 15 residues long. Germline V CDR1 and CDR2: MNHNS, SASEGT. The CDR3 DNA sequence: TGTGCCAGCAGTGAATCGGGGAGGGCTAATGAAAAACTGTTTTTT. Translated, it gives CASSESGRANEKLFF.

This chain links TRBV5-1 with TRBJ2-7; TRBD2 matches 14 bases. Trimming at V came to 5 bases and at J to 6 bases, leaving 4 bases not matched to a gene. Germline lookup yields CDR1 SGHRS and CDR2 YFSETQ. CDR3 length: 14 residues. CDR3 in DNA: TGCGCCAGCAGTGGACTAGCGGGAGGAAGCGAGCAGTACTTC. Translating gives CASSGLAGGSEQYF. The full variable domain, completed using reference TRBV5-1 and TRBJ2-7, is KAGVTQTPRYLIKTRGQQVTLSCSPISGHRSVSWYQQTPGQGLQFLFEYFSETQRNKGNFPGRFSGRQFSNSRSEMNVSTLELGDSALYLCASSGLAGGSEQYFGPGTRLTVT.

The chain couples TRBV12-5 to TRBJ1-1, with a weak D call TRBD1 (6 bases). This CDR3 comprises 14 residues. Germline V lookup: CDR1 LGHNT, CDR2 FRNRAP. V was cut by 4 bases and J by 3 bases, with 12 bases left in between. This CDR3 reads CASGSRGLDTEAFF. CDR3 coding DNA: TGTGCTAGTGGTTCCAGGGGTTTGGACACTGAAGCTTTCTTT.

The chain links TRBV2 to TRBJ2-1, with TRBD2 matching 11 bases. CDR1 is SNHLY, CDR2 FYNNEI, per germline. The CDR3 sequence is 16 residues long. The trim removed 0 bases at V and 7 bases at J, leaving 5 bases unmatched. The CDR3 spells CASSEAPSSGRNEQFF. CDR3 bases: TGTGCCAGCAGTGAAGCGCCGTCTAGCGGGAGGAATGAGCAGTTCTTC.

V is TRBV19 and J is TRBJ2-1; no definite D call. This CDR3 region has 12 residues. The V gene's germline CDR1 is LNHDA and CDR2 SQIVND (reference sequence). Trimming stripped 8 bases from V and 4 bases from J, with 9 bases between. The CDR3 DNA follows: TGTGCCAGTGGGCGCGATTACAATGAGCAGTTCTTC. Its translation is CASGRDYNEQFF.